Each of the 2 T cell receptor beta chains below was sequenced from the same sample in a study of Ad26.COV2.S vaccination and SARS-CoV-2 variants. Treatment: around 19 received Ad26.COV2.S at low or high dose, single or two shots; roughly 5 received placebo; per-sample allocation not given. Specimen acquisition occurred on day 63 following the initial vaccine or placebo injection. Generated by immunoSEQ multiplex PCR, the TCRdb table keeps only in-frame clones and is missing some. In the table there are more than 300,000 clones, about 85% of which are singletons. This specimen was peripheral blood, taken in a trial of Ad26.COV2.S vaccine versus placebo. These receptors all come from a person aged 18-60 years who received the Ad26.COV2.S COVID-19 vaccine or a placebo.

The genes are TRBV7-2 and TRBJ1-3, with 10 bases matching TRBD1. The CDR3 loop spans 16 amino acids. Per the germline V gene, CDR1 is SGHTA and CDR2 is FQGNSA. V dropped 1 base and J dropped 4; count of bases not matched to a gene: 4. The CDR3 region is CASSLGGTGAGNTIYF. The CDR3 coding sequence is TGTGCCAGCAGCTTAGGAGGGACAGGGGCGGGAAACACCATATATTTT.

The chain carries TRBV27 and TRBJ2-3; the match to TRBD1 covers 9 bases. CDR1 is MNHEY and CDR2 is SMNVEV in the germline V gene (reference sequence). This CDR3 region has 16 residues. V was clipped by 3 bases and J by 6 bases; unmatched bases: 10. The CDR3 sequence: CASSFKVTGGADTQYF. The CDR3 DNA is TGTGCCAGCAGTTTTAAGGTGACAGGGGGAGCGGATACGCAGTATTTT.